One sample yielded the 26 T cell receptor beta chains listed below, sequenced in a study of CD8+CD57+ T cells in acquired aplastic anemia (dated by TCRdb to between 2018 and 2020). Sequencing used an Illumina HiSeq 2000. Profiling of TCR beta VDJ combinations and CDR3 sequences used genomic DNA as the template. TCRdb's own reprocessing of the public reads used fastp at Q25 and MiXCR and kept productive beta chains. One record per CDR3 amino acid sequence lists the most common genes and DNA. Across this sample there are about 70,000 distinct CDR3 sequences, with almost 55% seen only once. Of the sample, about 8.3% is held by the ten largest clones. Sequencing was done on a sample of sorted CD4+, CD8+, or CD8+CD57+ T cells (not recorded which) from PBMCs. These receptors originate from a human donor in good health, serving as a control.

By share, this clonotype ranks as medium-sized (0.01 to 0.1%). V is TRBV15 and J is TRBJ2-5; 11 nucleotides agree with TRBD2. J lost 5 bases, V lost 2 bases, and 7 bases had no gene match. Germline CDR1 LNHNV, CDR2 YYDKDF (reference sequence). The CDR3 contains 16 residues. The CDR3 DNA reads as TGTGCCACCAGCAGATTACTAGCGGGAGTGTTGGAGACCCAGTACTTC. It specifies CATSRLLAGVLETQYF.

The chain joins TRBV12-3 or TRBV12-4 to TRBJ2-5; D might be TRBD2 (6 bases). This CDR3 is 13 amino acids long. V dropped 5 bases and J dropped 1 base, with 8 bases sitting between them. This CDR3 reads CASSGGLQETQYF. In DNA, the CDR3 is TGTGCCAGCAGTGGGGGACTCCAAGAGACCCAGTACTTC.

This clonotype was recorded only once. V and J are TRBV24-1 and TRBJ2-3; D gene ambiguous. CDR1 and CDR2 from the germline V gene are KGHDR and SFDVKD. Trimming took 6 bases from V and 7 from J, leaving 13 bases between them. This CDR3 is built from 13 residues. The DNA for the CDR3 is TGTGCCACCAGTCGCAGCTCCAGTCATACGCAGTATTTT. It specifies CATSRSSSHTQYF.

This clonotype was observed at least ten times. The chain employs TRBV27 and TRBJ1-2; no clear D gene. Germline V gene lookup returns CDR1 MNHEY and CDR2 SMNVEV (reference sequence). The CDR3 covers 15 residues. The V end lost 2 bases, the J end lost 5 bases, and 15 bases lay between the germline ends. CDR3 loop: CASSLRGGPGYGYTF. The DNA for the CDR3 is TGTGCCAGCAGTTTACGGGGAGGACCGGGGTATGGCTACACCTTC.

For this clonotype: A much larger clone differs from this one at a single base, so this may be a read error. The chain couples TRBV7-3 to TRBJ2-4; D is ambiguous. The CDR3 is 13 residues long. Germline CDR1 SGHTA, CDR2 FQGTGA. Trimming left V 10 bases short and J 0 bases short, with 10 bases between. The CDR3 DNA reads as TGTGCCACTACGAGGAAAGCCAAAAACATTCAGTACTTC. It specifies CATTRKAKNIQYF.

With regard to this clonotype: The junction departs from the called germline gene at one end, perhaps through a read error. The gene calls are TRBV19 and TRBJ2-7; D may match TRBD1 or TRBD2 (5 bases each). In germline, CDR1 is LNHDA, CDR2 SQIVND (reference sequence). The CDR3 extends over 14 amino acids. CDR3 protein: CASSFTGPYAERHF. The CDR3 region has the DNA TGTGCCAGTAGTTTTACAGGACCCTATGCGGAGCGGCACTTC.

The chain is built from TRBV7-3 and TRBJ2-3, with D maybe TRBD1 (6 bases). The V end was cut by 4 bases, the J end by 0 bases, with 11 bases between. This CDR3 has 15 amino acids. From germline, CDR1 is SGHTA and CDR2 FQGTGA. CDR3 in DNA: TGTGCCAGCAGCTCCCGACAGGCTAGCACAGATACGCAGTATTTT. This encodes CASSSRQASTDTQYF. The full variable domain, with the rest looked up from reference TRBV7-3 and TRBJ2-3, is GAGVSQTPSNKVTEKGKYVELRCDPISGHTALYWYRQSLGQGPEFLIYFQGTGAADDSGLPNDRFFAVRPEGSVSTLKIQRTERGDSAVYLCASSSRQASTDTQYFGPGTRLTVL.

In its sample, this clonotype was seen many times. The chain links TRBV15 to TRBJ1-5, with 7 bases lining up with TRBD1. V was pared by 0 bases and J by 6 bases, with 5 bases of the junction left unmatched. This CDR3 comprises 15 residues. CDR1 is LNHNV, CDR2 YYDKDF, per germline (reference sequence). CDR3 coding DNA: TGTGCCACCAGCAGAGATCTAGGGGGCGGTCAGCCCCAGCATTTT. Its translation is CATSRDLGGGQPQHF.

The chain combines TRBV11-3 with TRBJ2-1; D possibly uses TRBD1 or TRBD2 (6 bases each). CDR1 is SGHNT and CDR2 is YENEEA in the germline V gene. The CDR3 sequence is 13 residues long. V lost 8 bases and J 9 bases, leaving 17 bases between the germline ends. The CDR3 sequence: CASSSRGGTEQFF. The CDR3 bases are TGTGCCAGCTCCTCAAGAGGGGGGACTGAGCAGTTCTTC.

The CDR3 here is CASSALTAGYNEQFF. The CDR3 DNA is TGTGCCAGCAGCGCCTTAACGGCAGGCTACAATGAGCAGTTCTTC. The genes are TRBV25-1 and TRBJ2-1; the D is unclear. V lost 6 bases and J lost 3, with 15 bases in between. Per germline, CDR1 MGHDK and CDR2 SYGVNS. This CDR3 contains 15 residues. Based on the CDR3 plus reference TRBV25-1 and TRBJ2-1, the full variable domain is EADIYQTPRYLVIGTGKKITLECSQTMGHDKMYWYQQDPGMELHLIHYSYGVNSTEKGDLSSESTVSRIRTEHFPLTLESARPSHTSQYLCASSALTAGYNEQFFGPGTRLTVL.

V gene TRBV9 combines with J gene TRBJ2-1, with TRBD1 identical over 8 bases. The V gene's germline CDR1 is SGDLS and CDR2 YYNGEE. V lost 6 bases and J lost 2; bases outside the gene matches: 7. This CDR3 has 15 residues. The CDR3: CASTGGTGPYNEQFF. DNA of the CDR3: TGTGCCAGCACCGGCGGGACAGGCCCCTACAATGAGCAGTTCTTC.

This clonotype was counted many times. V usage is TRBV4-3 and J usage is TRBJ1-4, with D unresolved. Germline V gene sequence: CDR1 LGHNA, CDR2 YSLEER. CDR3 length: 15 residues. The V and J ends lost 0 bases and 3 bases respectively, with 8 bases between them. CDR3 sequence (DNA): TGCGCCAGCAGCCAAGAAAGAACGGCTAATGAAAAACTGTTTTTT. Protein product: CASSQERTANEKLFF.

The genes are TRBV20-1 and TRBJ1-1, with D possibly matching TRBD1 (5 bases). The V end lost 0 bases, the J end lost 2 bases, and 13 bases lay between the germline ends. This CDR3 spans 15 amino acids. The germline V gene encodes CDR1 DFQATT and CDR2 SNEGSKA (reference sequence). CDR3 DNA sequence: TGCAGTGCTAGAGATTTTCAGGGCCCAAACACTGAAGCTTTCTTT. Translation gives CSARDFQGPNTEAFF.

This clonotype has just a few counts. The chain couples TRBV2 to TRBJ1-2; D is unclear. Trimming left V 3 bases short and J 1 base short, with 9 bases between. The germline V gene has CDR1 SNHLY and CDR2 FYNNEI. The CDR3 contains 14 residues. The CDR3 reads CASSDGVLNYGYTF. CDR3 in DNA: TGTGCCAGCAGTGACGGGGTGCTTAACTATGGCTACACCTTC.

Many counts were recorded for this clonotype. The genes are TRBV20-1 and TRBJ1-2; 10 nucleotides align to TRBD1. After removal of 5 bases from V and 4 bases from J, the junction contained 4 bases not matched to a gene. This CDR3 has 13 residues. Germline V gene data show CDR1 as DFQATT and CDR2 as SNEGSKA (reference sequence). The CDR3 is CSAEGTGVYGYTF. CDR3 coding DNA: TGCAGTGCTGAGGGGACAGGGGTCTATGGCTACACCTTC.

A few counts support this clonotype. The chain links TRBV10-3 to TRBJ1-5; 7 bases agree with TRBD1. J was trimmed by 11 bases and V by 2 bases; bases with no gene match: 9. Per germline, CDR1 ENHRY and CDR2 SYGVKD. The CDR3 loop spans 14 amino acids. CDR3 sequence (DNA): TGTGCCATCAGTGAGGGACAGGAGGGCTCAGCCCAGCATTTT. This encodes CAISEGQEGSAQHF.

This clonotype was observed a handful of times. The chain has TRBV9 and TRBJ2-5; TRBD2 agrees at 11 bases. The CDR3 loop spans 14 amino acids. V trimming: 3 bases; J trimming: 3 bases; junction bases outside the gene matches: 1. The germline gives CDR1 SGDLS, CDR2 YYNGEE. For the CDR3, the DNA is TGTGCCAGCAGCGCGGGACTAGCGGAAGAGACCCAGTACTTC. Translation gives CASSAGLAEETQYF.

The V call is TRBV9, the J call TRBJ2-7; 7 bases match TRBD1. Germline values: CDR1 SGDLS, CDR2 YYNGEE. This CDR3 contains 15 residues. Germline trimming cut 0 bases from V and 7 bases from J; bases unmatched to any gene: 10. CDR3 loop: CASSVDPGTVREQYF. Here the CDR3 DNA reads TGTGCCAGCAGCGTAGATCCGGGGACAGTGAGGGAGCAGTACTTC.

The V gene is TRBV10-3, the J gene TRBJ2-5; 8 positions match TRBD1. Germline loops: CDR1 ENHRY, CDR2 SYGVKD. The CDR3 loop spans 15 amino acids. V shed 6 bases, J shed 1 base, and the junction held 7 bases outside the gene matches. The CDR3 DNA is TGTGCCATCAGGCCGGGACAGGACCCCCAAGAGACCCAGTACTTC. Translation gives CAIRPGQDPQETQYF.

The chain recombines TRBV10-1 with TRBJ2-7; TRBD1 might be the D (7 bases). V gave up 3 bases and J gave up 2 bases, with 14 bases separating them. Germline CDR1 reads WNHNN; CDR2 reads SYGVQD (reference sequence). This CDR3 region has 15 residues. The DNA of the CDR3 is TGCGCCAGCAGTGAACGCGGGACAGCCCCCTACGAGCAGTACTTC. It yields the protein CASSERGTAPYEQYF.

This clonotype was seen more than once but under ten times. This chain links TRBV10-3 with TRBJ2-7; perhaps D is TRBD1 or TRBD2 (5 bases each). Germline V CDR1 and CDR2: ENHRY, SYGVKD. The CDR3 runs 12 residues. Trimming removed 9 bases at V and 4 bases at J, with 13 bases between. CDR3: CAIGTATYEQYF. The CDR3 nucleotides are TGTGCCATAGGGACGGCTACATACGAGCAGTACTTC.

The V gene is TRBV2, the J gene TRBJ1-1; the D is unclear. The CDR3 covers 15 residues. Trimming shortened V by 7 bases and J by 1 base, and 16 bases separated the two germline ends. Per germline, CDR1 SNHLY and CDR2 FYNNEI. The CDR3 is CASNREGLGNTEAFF. The CDR3 DNA reads TGTGCCAGCAACCGAGAGGGATTGGGGAACACTGAAGCTTTCTTT.

V usage is TRBV2 and J usage is TRBJ1-2; weak D call: TRBD1 (6 bases). The germline V gene encodes CDR1 SNHLY and CDR2 FYNNEI. The CDR3 spans 16 residues. V gave up 3 bases and J gave up 4 bases, with 18 bases separating them. The CDR3 nucleotides read TGTGCCAGCAGTGACAAAGCCCTGGACAGAACCTATGGCTACACCTTC. Protein product: CASSDKALDRTYGYTF.

This clonotype occurred many times. The genes are TRBV24-1 and TRBJ2-7; D may be TRBD1 (6 bases). The CDR3 spans 17 residues. Trimming took off 4 bases at V and 0 bases at J, with 18 bases between the two ends. Germline V lookup: CDR1 KGHDR, CDR2 SFDVKD. CDR3 bases: TGTGCCACCAGTGAACGACCTCGACAGGAGAGCTCCTACGAGCAGTACTTC. Translated, it gives CATSERPRQESSYEQYF.

J is TRBJ1-4 and V is TRBV6-1, with D unclear. V was clipped by 6 bases and J by 8 bases, with 13 bases between them. The CDR3 has 13 residues. Per germline, CDR1 MNHNS and CDR2 SASEGT. For the CDR3, the DNA is TGTGCCAGCAGCCAACGGGAGAAAGAAAAACTGTTTTTT. Encoded protein: CASSQREKEKLFF.

This clonotype came up many times. V is TRBV9 and J is TRBJ1-6; 7 bases agree with TRBD1. J lost 6 bases, V lost 2 bases, and 8 bases had no gene match. Germline lookup yields CDR1 SGDLS and CDR2 YYNGEE. The CDR3 has 16 residues. The DNA of the CDR3 is TGTGCCAGCAGCGTTACAGTGGGGACAGCTAATTCACCCCTCCACTTT. Its translation: CASSVTVGTANSPLHF.